The clone carrying this T cell receptor (beta chain) has at least ten counts. Its matching antigen is unknown. Attachment of unique molecular identifiers to individual cDNA molecules was performed in the library. TCRdb processed the RACE reads anew with MiXCR; each CDR3 protein has one entry. Of 360,000 or so distinct CDR3 sequences in the sample, about 6% were seen once. The length of the CDR3 is 13 residues. Trimming pared 0 bases from V and 6 bases from J, leaving 9 bases between. CDR1 is SQVTM, CDR2 ANQGSEA, per germline. This specimen belongs to a study of human T cells and chemical hapten exposure. General observations from the study: No alteration of TCRs above 1 in 1000 frequency was seen with DPC sensitization. The formation of large CDR3 similarity clusters by expanded TCRs significantly exceeded that of controls.

Time point indicated: patch test 2, 6 weeks after DPC sensitization. Specified treatment: therapeutic diphenylcyclopropenone sensitization with weekly scalp DPC. The J gene is TRBJ2-1, the V gene TRBV29-1; tentatively, D is TRBD2 (5 bases). This specimen consisted of whole blood, obtained in connection with sensitization to the hapten diphenylcyclopropenone (DPC). This sequence originates from a young woman with alopecia areata. Some clones in this sample may be carry-over from other donors' samples. The CDR3 loop is CSVEDWLANEQFF. The CDR3, as DNA: TGCAGCGTTGAAGATTGGCTAGCCAATGAGCAGTTCTTC.